This T cell receptor (beta chain) was recorded in a study of T cell responses to AZD1222 COVID-19 vaccine. About this clone itself: Its target is not known. This specimen includes other DNA sequences encoding the same CDR3.

The CDR3 spans 14 residues. The J segment lost 0 bases and the V segment lost 3 bases, leaving 2 bases of the junction unmatched. CDR1 and CDR2 (germline): MNHNS, SASEGT. Data came from immunoSEQ multiplex PCR; TCRdb stores just in-frame clones and leaves some out. In the table there are 130,000 or so clones, roughly nine tenths of which are singletons. The study, taken as a whole, reports: Nearly half of spike-specific TCRs reportedly target unmutated variant regions.

This TCR was sampled from an adult in good health. The source was peripheral blood, collected on day 0 of AZD1222 vaccination. The rearrangement joins TRBV6-1 to TRBJ2-7; 7 positions agree with TRBD1. This chain's CDR3 is CASSEGDSSYEQYF. The CDR3 nucleotides read TGTGCCAGCAGTGAGGGGGACAGCTCCTACGAGCAGTACTTC.